This TCR beta chain was retrieved from a study of tumor-infiltrating lymphocytes in glioblastoma multiforme. TCRB libraries came from RNA via three nested multiplex PCR rounds. TCRdb ran MiXCR on the multiplex PCR reads and lists one entry per CDR3 protein. The sample lists about 32,000 distinct CDR3 sequences, 50% to 75% seen once, with approximately 31% in the top ten. Trimming took off 8 bases at V and 11 bases at J, with 13 bases between the two ends. The germline V gene encodes CDR1 MNHEY and CDR2 SVGEGT. CDR3 size: 11 residues. The clonotype comes from a male donor with glioblastoma. This chain uses TRBV6-2 or TRBV6-3 with TRBJ2-1; TRBD2 is a possible D gene (6 bases). The sample was brain tumor tissue. The CDR3 here is CASWFAGKQFF. The CDR3 DNA is TGTGCCAGCTGGTTTGCGGGAAAGCAGTTCTTC.